The 20 T cell receptor beta chains presented below share a single source sample, sequenced in a study of T cell responses to AZD1222 COVID-19 vaccine. Clones were sequenced by immunoSEQ multiplex PCR, and TCRdb holds only the in-frame ones, with some missing. The table records about 94,000 clones, around 87% of them present only once. Sample: peripheral blood, taken on day 0 of AZD1222 vaccination. The receptor source for this set is an adult in good health.

This clone appeared a few times. The chain links TRBV5-6 to TRBJ1-1; no firm D call. V lost 1 base and J lost 8, with 6 bases in between. CDR1 is SGHDT, CDR2 YYEEEE, per germline. The CDR3 has 11 amino acids. The CDR3 sequence: CASSLSQEAFF. CDR3 nucleotides: TGTGCCAGCAGCTTGTCACAGGAAGCTTTCTTT.

CDR3 sequence reads: CASSYSRDYGYTF. The CDR3 DNA is TGTGCCAGCAGTTACTCGAGGGACTATGGCTACACCTTC. The rearrangement links TRBV6-5 to TRBJ1-2, with D hard to call. V lost 0 bases to trimming and J lost 3 bases, with 5 bases between them. The CDR3 has 13 residues. The germline V gene encodes CDR1 MNHEY and CDR2 SVGAGI.

The rearrangement joins TRBV7-3 to TRBJ2-5; D call uncertain. Germline CDR1 SGHTA, CDR2 FQGTGA. Trimming pared 5 bases from V and 2 bases from J, leaving 9 bases between. This CDR3 spans 13 amino acids. The CDR3 region has the DNA TGTGCCAGCAGCCTAGGAGAGCAAGAGACCCAGTACTTC. Encoded protein: CASSLGEQETQYF.

The chain couples TRBV18 to TRBJ1-4; D ambiguous. The CDR3 runs 13 residues. CDR1 and CDR2 from the germline V gene are KGHSH and LQKENI. Trimming removed 3 bases at V and 6 bases at J, with 8 bases between. The CDR3 spells CASSPTRDEKLFF. The CDR3 nucleotides read TGTGCCAGCTCACCGACGAGGGATGAAAAACTGTTTTTT.

The chain uses TRBV6-4 and TRBJ2-3, with 11 bases lining up with TRBD2. The ends lost 0 bases at V and 4 bases at J; junction bases unmatched: 6. The CDR3 is 17 residues long. Germline loops: CDR1 MRHNA, CDR2 SNTAGT. CDR3 coding DNA: TGTGCCAGCAGTGACTCTAGTAGCGGGGGGGACGCAGATACGCAGTATTTT. It codes for CASSDSSSGGDADTQYF.

The rearrangement uses TRBV14 and TRBJ1-1; possible D gene TRBD1, 5 bases. This CDR3 has 16 amino acids. The germline V gene has CDR1 SGHDN and CDR2 FVKESK. Between the trimmed V and J ends, which lost 0 bases and 0 bases, there was a span of 11 bases. CDR3 amino acids: CASSQDWGQVNTEAFF. Here the CDR3 DNA reads TGTGCCAGCAGCCAAGATTGGGGCCAGGTGAACACTGAAGCTTTCTTT.

This clone was observed a few times. The CDR3: CASSRDGESYGYTF. The DNA for the CDR3 is TGTGCCAGCAGCCGGGACGGGGAGAGCTATGGCTACACCTTC. The gene calls are TRBV6-2 or TRBV6-3 and TRBJ1-2; the D gene is possibly TRBD1 (5 bases). Trimming took off 6 bases at V and 4 bases at J, with 15 bases between the two ends. The CDR3 spans 14 residues. Per germline, CDR1 MNHEY and CDR2 SVGEGT.

This clone was seen just once. This chain connects TRBV6-6 to TRBJ2-7, with 7 bases fitting TRBD1. J was trimmed by 1 base and V by 0 bases; bases with no gene match: 6. The CDR3 sequence is 16 residues long. Germline V gene sequence: CDR1 MNHNY, CDR2 SVGAGI (reference sequence). The CDR3 loop is CASSYSMGTASYEQYF. CDR3 sequence (DNA): TGTGCCAGCAGTTACTCGATGGGGACAGCTTCCTACGAGCAGTACTTC.

The chain has TRBV3-1 (or the pseudogene TRBV3-2) and TRBJ1-2; 10 bases match TRBD1. Trimming removed 1 base from V and 3 bases from J; junction bases left unmatched: 8. Germline values: CDR1 LGHDT, CDR2 YNNKEL (reference sequence). The CDR3 is 17 amino acids. The CDR3 region is CASSQGTGGWFDYGYTF. In DNA form, the CDR3 reads TGTGCCAGCAGCCAAGGGACAGGGGGGTGGTTTGACTATGGCTACACCTTC.

V is TRBV2 and J is TRBJ1-1; weak D call: TRBD1 (5 bases). Germline values: CDR1 SNHLY, CDR2 FYNNEI. The V end was cut by 6 bases, the J end by 3 bases, with 17 bases between. The CDR3 totals 15 residues. CDR3: CASRGRAGMDTEAFF. The CDR3, as DNA: TGTGCCAGCAGGGGGCGGGCAGGGATGGACACTGAAGCTTTCTTT. Variable domain in full (rest from reference TRBV2 and TRBJ1-1): EPEVTQTPSHQVTQMGQEVILRCVPISNHLYFYWYRQILGQKVEFLVSFYNNEISEKSEIFDDQFSVERPDGSNFTLKIRSTKLEDSAMYFCASRGRAGMDTEAFFGQGTRLTVV.

This clone turned up a few times. The V gene is TRBV6-5, the J gene TRBJ1-6, with D perhaps TRBD1 (6 bases). Germline assignment: CDR1 MNHEY and CDR2 SVGAGI. This CDR3 has 13 amino acids. V lost 5 bases and J lost 7, with 9 bases in between. The CDR3 spells CASSNRENSPLHF. In DNA, the CDR3 is TGTGCCAGCAGTAACAGGGAGAATTCACCCCTCCACTTT.

CDR3 protein: CASSQDQGLNTEAFF. CDR3 DNA: TGTGCCAGCAGCCAAGATCAGGGTTTGAACACTGAAGCTTTCTTT. The V call is TRBV4-2, the J call TRBJ1-1, with TRBD1 as a possible D gene (5 bases). The CDR3 covers 15 residues. The V gene lost 0 bases and the J gene lost 0 bases, with 8 bases spanning the gap. Germline V gene lookup returns CDR1 LGHNA and CDR2 YNFKEQ.

The rearrangement uses TRBV9 and TRBJ1-1; D remains unclear. Germline CDR1 SGDLS, CDR2 YYNGEE. Trimming removed 0 bases from V and 4 bases from J, with 7 bases in between. The CDR3 sequence is 13 residues long. Here the CDR3 DNA reads TGTGCCAGCAGCGTAGGGTGGGGCACTGAAGCTTTCTTT. As protein: CASSVGWGTEAFF.

This clone appeared a single time. The V call is TRBV5-5, the J call TRBJ1-5; maybe TRBD1 (6 bases). In germline, CDR1 is SGHKS, CDR2 YYEKEE (reference sequence). V lost 4 bases, J lost 1 base, and 21 bases lay in between. The CDR3 is 18 amino acids. CDR3 coding DNA: TGTGCCAGCAGCCCGGTTAGGTCGGTAGGGACAAGCAATCAGCCCCAGCATTTT. Protein: CASSPVRSVGTSNQPQHF.

The chain uses TRBV7-2 and TRBJ1-3, with D perhaps matching TRBD1 (6 bases). The length of the CDR3 is 16 residues. The germline V gene has CDR1 SGHTA and CDR2 FQGNSA. The V and J ends lost 1 base and 4 bases respectively, with 14 bases between them. This CDR3 is CASSLVSGDVGNTIYF. The DNA of the CDR3 is TGTGCCAGCAGCTTAGTGTCAGGGGATGTAGGAAACACCATATATTTT.

V and J are TRBV5-1 and TRBJ1-1; maybe TRBD1 (6 bases). Trimming shortened V by 6 bases and J by 0 bases, and 12 bases separated the two germline ends. Germline CDR1 reads SGHRS; CDR2 reads YFSETQ. The CDR3 is 14 residues long. CDR3 loop: CASTSEGVNTEAFF. The CDR3, as DNA: TGCGCCAGCACCTCGGAGGGGGTGAACACTGAAGCTTTCTTT.

The gene calls are TRBV11-1 and TRBJ2-7, with D maybe TRBD2 (6 bases). Trimming took off 7 bases at V and 2 bases at J, with 18 bases between the two ends. Germline CDR1 SGHAT, CDR2 FQDESV (reference sequence). This CDR3 has 15 amino acids. DNA for the CDR3: TGTGCCAGCAATCAAGGGCCGGGGGAGACCTACGAGCAGTACTTC. It is translated as CASNQGPGETYEQYF. Supplemented by reference TRBV11-1 and TRBJ2-7, the full variable domain reads EAEVAQSPRYKITEKSQAVAFWCDPISGHATLYWYRQILGQGPELLVQFQDESVVDDSQLPKDRFSAERLKGVDSTLKIQPAELGDSAMYLCASNQGPGETYEQYFGPGTRLTVT.

The gene calls are TRBV27 and TRBJ1-1; the D gene is possibly TRBD1 (5 bases). Germline loops: CDR1 MNHEY, CDR2 SMNVEV (reference sequence). V lost 3 bases and J 4 bases, leaving 15 bases between the germline ends. The CDR3 has 15 residues. The CDR3 reads CASSFAGVVATEAFF. CDR3 DNA sequence: TGTGCCAGCAGTTTCGCGGGGGTGGTGGCCACTGAAGCTTTCTTT.

This chain connects TRBV9 to TRBJ2-1; the D gene is possibly TRBD1 (5 bases). Germline CDR1 reads SGDLS; CDR2 reads YYNGEE. The CDR3 sequence is 13 residues long. V gave up 4 bases and J gave up 4 bases, with 9 bases separating them. The CDR3 protein is CASSLRQYNEQFF. The CDR3 nucleotides are TGTGCCAGCAGCCTGCGACAGTACAATGAGCAGTTCTTC.

The chain has TRBV3-1 (or the pseudogene TRBV3-2) and TRBJ1-1; 10 nucleotides agree with TRBD1. The CDR3 consists of 16 residues. The J segment lost 4 bases and the V segment lost 7 bases, leaving 12 bases of the junction unmatched. Germline V gene data show CDR1 as LGHDT and CDR2 as YNNKEL (reference sequence). Here the CDR3 reads CASTRTGTGVVTEAFF. The CDR3 nucleotides are TGTGCCAGCACTAGGACCGGGACAGGGGTTGTCACTGAAGCTTTCTTT.